A single sample gave rise to the 17 T cell receptor beta chains below, sequenced in a study of regulatory T cells in long-lasting Graves disease. Noted time point: newly diagnosed GD, antithyroid drugs for less than 3 months. The TCR library was made from RNA that had been extracted from PBMCs in TRIzol. The TCR beta library used iRepertoire HTBI primers with Arm-PCR amplification of CDR3. TCRdb called the multiplex PCR reads again in MiXCR, with one record for every CDR3 protein. The table records 300,000 to 400,000 distinct CDR3 sequences, over 15% of them present only once. The sample was also reused in another study, on T cells in Graves' hyperthyroidism and ophthalmopathy.

The sequenced sample was peripheral blood mononuclear cells (PBMCs), obtained at new diagnosis, from a patient treated with antithyroid drugs. Receptors were obtained from a man aged 35 to 55 with Graves disease.

This clonotype has at least ten counts. The genes are TRBV5-8 and TRBJ1-5; perhaps TRBD1 as D (5 bases). Germline CDR1 SGHTS, CDR2 YDEGEE. Trimming shortened V by 6 bases and J by 4 bases, and 20 bases separated the two germline ends. The CDR3 is made up of 16 amino acids. This CDR3 is CASTAEGHPYNQPQHF. Written as DNA, the CDR3 is TGTGCCAGCACCGCCGAGGGGCACCCTTATAATCAGCCCCAGCATTTT.

This clonotype was detected many times. The chain combines TRBV27 with TRBJ2-7, with no clear D. The V and J ends lost 4 bases and 7 bases respectively, with 11 bases between them. The CDR3 is 12 amino acids. Germline CDR1 and CDR2: MNHEY and SMNVEV (reference sequence). The CDR3 DNA sequence: TGTGCCAGCAGTTCATACCCCCCTGAGCAGTACTTC. Residues: CASSSYPPEQYF.

J is TRBJ1-2 and V is TRBV5-1; D ambiguous. The CDR3 consists of 16 residues. CDR1 is SGHRS and CDR2 is YFSETQ in the germline V gene. V was trimmed by 1 base and J by 6 bases, leaving 19 bases between them. The CDR3 coding sequence is TGCGCCAGCAGCTTGAATCCCCCCGGGCAGGTCGATGGCTACACCTTC. Translating it yields CASSLNPPGQVDGYTF.

The rearrangement links TRBV20-1 to TRBJ1-1, with D possibly TRBD1 on 6 matching bases. Trimming removed 0 bases at V and 8 bases at J, with 22 bases between. Germline CDR1 is DFQATT and CDR2 is SNEGSKA (reference sequence). The CDR3 loop spans 16 amino acids. The CDR3 DNA sequence: TGCAGTGCTAGAGATCCAGGCAGGGGTGAAGGGCTCGAAGCTTTCTTT. Encoded protein: CSARDPGRGEGLEAFF.

In this sample, this clonotype turned up many times. The chain combines TRBV6-1 with TRBJ2-5; a weak D match, TRBD1 (5 bases). The CDR3 spans 14 residues. Trimming removed 6 bases at V and 2 bases at J, with 13 bases between. Germline V gene lookup returns CDR1 MNHNS and CDR2 SASEGT. This CDR3 is CASSPPWTQETQYF. CDR3 nucleotides: TGTGCCAGCAGCCCTCCTTGGACACAAGAGACCCAGTACTTC.

The sample holds many counts of this clonotype. The chain is built from TRBV6-1 and TRBJ2-2; D ambiguous. The V end was cut by 6 bases, the J end by 0 bases, with 14 bases between. The CDR3 totals 16 residues. Germline-derived CDR1 and CDR2 are MNHNS and SASEGT. The CDR3 DNA is TGTGCCAGCAGGCAAGCCCGGTTCGCGAACACCGGGGAGCTGTTTTTT. Translating gives CASRQARFANTGELFF.

This chain connects TRBV4-1 to TRBJ1-6; D unresolved. The germline CDR1 and CDR2 sequences are MGHRA and YSYEKL. Trimming pared 10 bases from V and 6 bases from J, leaving 13 bases between. This CDR3 has 13 amino acids. The CDR3 loop reads CAIRRGPNSPLHF. CDR3 coding DNA: TGCGCCATCCGGCGCGGGCCTAATTCACCCCTCCACTTT.

This clonotype showed up many times. This chain uses TRBV5-1 with TRBJ2-7; 8 bases line up with TRBD1. V was pared by 4 bases and J by 3 bases, with 9 bases of the junction left unmatched. The length of the CDR3 is 15 residues. Looked up from germline, CDR1 is SGHRS and CDR2 is YFSETQ. CDR3 amino acids: CASSPKDRGGYEQYF. The CDR3, as DNA: TGCGCCAGCAGCCCGAAAGACAGGGGAGGCTACGAGCAGTACTTC.

This clonotype occurred many times. V and J are TRBV4-3 and TRBJ2-5; tentatively, D is TRBD1 or TRBD2 (5 bases each). This CDR3 has 16 amino acids. V shed 0 bases and J shed 6 bases, with 17 bases lying between them. CDR1 and CDR2 from the germline V gene are LGHNA and YSLEER. CDR3 nucleotide sequence: TGCGCCAGCAGCCAAGATTTGAGGGGTGGTTGGAAGACCCAGTACTTC. It specifies CASSQDLRGGWKTQYF.

This clonotype was counted ten times or more. J is TRBJ2-1 and V is TRBV15; no clear D. Germline loops: CDR1 LNHNV, CDR2 YYDKDF (reference sequence). Trimming removed 4 bases at V and 5 bases at J, with 12 bases between. CDR3 length equals 14 residues. The chain's CDR3 is CATSTHAMHNEQFF. CDR3 sequence (DNA): TGTGCCACCAGCACCCACGCGATGCACAATGAGCAGTTCTTC.

This clonotype was counted ten times or more. Written as DNA, the CDR3 is TGTGCCACCAGTGATTTGGGCTCGGGACAGGGGGCAGATACGCAGTATTTT. This sequence encodes CATSDLGSGQGADTQYF. The J gene is TRBJ2-3, the V gene TRBV24-1; TRBD1 matches at 11 bases. The CDR3 spans 17 residues. Trimming at V came to 0 bases and at J to 4 bases, leaving 5 bases not matched to a gene. CDR1 and CDR2 (germline): KGHDR, SFDVKD.

This clonotype was recorded a few times. This sequence joins TRBV5-4 and TRBJ2-7, with D unclear. The DNA end lines up better with TRBJ2-6; the J call may be wrong. Germline lookup yields CDR1 SGHNT and CDR2 YYREEE (reference sequence). This CDR3 comprises 14 residues. The CDR3 here is CASSSAVSSRVLTF. The DNA for the CDR3 is TGTGCCAGCAGCTCTGCAGTGAGTAGTAGGGTCCTGACTTTC.

V and J are TRBV28 and TRBJ2-3; TRBD2 aligns across 11 bases. V lost 8 bases to trimming and J lost 2 bases; unmatched junction nucleotides: 12. Per germline, CDR1 MDHEN and CDR2 SYDVKM. This CDR3 is built from 17 residues. In nucleotides, the CDR3 is TGTGCCAGCGCGCGAACCAGACTAGCGGGGAACACAGATACGCAGTATTTT. Protein sequence: CASARTRLAGNTDTQYF.

This clonotype was recorded many times. The chain employs TRBV5-1 and TRBJ2-1, with TRBD1 matching over 10 bases. Per the germline V gene, CDR1 is SGHRS and CDR2 is YFSETQ. CDR3 length: 14 amino acids. Trimming at V came to 4 bases and at J to 5 bases, leaving 3 bases not matched to a gene. CDR3 sequence reads: CASSGGQGDNEQFF. Written as DNA, the CDR3 is TGCGCCAGCAGCGGCGGACAGGGGGACAATGAGCAGTTCTTC.

Only a few counts were recorded for this clonotype. This rearrangement joins TRBV5-1 to TRBJ2-3; D not resolved. The CDR3 is made up of 11 amino acids. CDR1 is SGHRS, CDR2 YFSETQ, per germline. Trimming cost V 6 bases and J 2 bases, with 4 bases left between them. The CDR3: CASKDTDTQYF. In nucleotides, the CDR3 is TGCGCCAGCAAGGACACAGATACGCAGTATTTT.

This clonotype has a single count. DNA of the CDR3: TGTGCCAGCCTAGCCCAGGGGAGGCGGGGGGCCGAGACCCAGTACTTC. Amino acid sequence: CASLAQGRRGAETQYF. J is TRBJ2-5 and V is TRBV2, with TRBD2 matching over 8 bases. Germline V lookup: CDR1 SNHLY, CDR2 FYNNEI. V shed 8 bases, J shed 5 bases, and the junction held 16 bases outside the gene matches. This CDR3 is 16 amino acids long.

This clonotype appeared a few times. The rearrangement joins TRBV7-2 to TRBJ2-2; D might be TRBD1 (5 bases). Germline V gives CDR1 SGHTA, CDR2 FQGNSA. The germline V and J ends were trimmed by 7 bases and 4 bases, with 19 bases remaining between them. There are 16 residues in the CDR3. The CDR3: CASTPTARLTTGELFF. The CDR3 bases are TGTGCCAGCACCCCGACAGCTAGACTTACCACCGGGGAGCTGTTTTTT.